Shown below are 23 T cell receptor beta chains from a single sample sequenced in a study of blood T cell repertoires in COVID-19. The data were produced by immunoSEQ multiplex PCR, yet TCRdb's version contains in-frame clones alone and is incomplete. This sample has about 460,000 clones, with approximately 90% found just once. The sample was PBMCs or T cells enriched from blood (not recorded which). These receptors were collected from a woman in her sixties or seventies who had recovered from COVID-19.

The rearrangement links TRBV2 to TRBJ2-1, with 11 bases fitting TRBD1. The V gene's germline CDR1 is SNHLY and CDR2 FYNNEI. V was pared by 6 bases and J by 14 bases, with 9 bases of the junction left unmatched. The CDR3 totals 13 residues. The CDR3 sequence: CASRPGQGGREFF. CDR3 in DNA: TGTGCCAGCAGGCCGGGACAGGGGGGTCGAGAGTTCTTC.

V usage is TRBV3-1 (or the pseudogene TRBV3-2) and J usage is TRBJ2-7; possibly TRBD2 for D (6 bases). CDR1 and CDR2 (germline): LGHDT, YNNKEL (reference sequence). The CDR3 has 14 amino acids. Trimming removed 0 bases from V and 2 bases from J, with 8 bases in between. The CDR3 region has the DNA TGTGCCAGCAGCCAAGAGGGGGGAACCTACGAGCAGTACTTC. Its protein is CASSQEGGTYEQYF.

CDR3 nucleotide sequence: TGTGCCAGCAGCCAGGACACGTCTACTGAAGCTTTCTTT. Its translation: CASSQDTSTEAFF. The gene calls are TRBV7-9 and TRBJ1-1; D is possibly TRBD1 (5 bases). Germline CDR1 reads SEHNR; CDR2 reads FQNEAQ (reference sequence). V gave up 5 bases and J gave up 5 bases, with 12 bases separating them. The CDR3 spans 13 residues.

CDR3 nucleotide sequence: TGTGCCAGCAGCCCACCACCAGGGGGGACCCCGTCTAGCACAGATACGCAGTATTTT. Protein sequence: CASSPPPGGTPSSTDTQYF. The gene calls are TRBV7-9 and TRBJ2-3, with a possible D match to TRBD1 (7 bases). The V gene lost 5 bases and the J gene lost 0 bases, with 24 bases spanning the gap. Germline-derived CDR1 and CDR2 are SEHNR and FQNEAQ (reference sequence). The CDR3 runs 19 residues.

V usage is TRBV11-3 and J usage is TRBJ1-6; D is perhaps TRBD1 (5 bases). V gave up 3 bases and J gave up 5 bases, with 8 bases separating them. This CDR3 contains 14 residues. The germline CDR1 and CDR2 sequences are SGHNT and YENEEA. In DNA, the CDR3 is TGTGCCAGCAGCTTCCAGGGTGATAATTCACCCCTCCACTTT. Translated: CASSFQGDNSPLHF.

The rearrangement links TRBV27 to TRBJ2-3; 7 bases align to TRBD1. CDR3 length equals 15 residues. Looked up from germline, CDR1 is MNHEY and CDR2 is SMNVEV (reference sequence). The J segment lost 1 base and the V segment lost 1 base, leaving 2 bases of the junction unmatched. The CDR3 is CASSLWGQRTDTQYF. CDR3 bases: TGTGCCAGCAGTTTATGGGGACAGCGCACAGATACGCAGTATTTT.

The rearrangement joins TRBV11-3 to TRBJ2-7; 7 bases are shared with TRBD2. CDR1 and CDR2 (germline): SGHNT, YENEEA. The junction had 15 bases not matched to a gene; V was cut back by 5 bases and J by 5 bases. This CDR3 has 16 residues. CDR3 DNA sequence: TGTGCCAGCAGCCCCTGGTTGGGGGGGAACTACAACGAGCAGTACTTC. Translated: CASSPWLGGNYNEQYF. The whole variable domain, remainder taken from reference TRBV11-3 and TRBJ2-7, is EAGVVQSPRYKIIEKKQPVAFWCNPISGHNTLYWYLQNLGQGPELLIRYENEEAVDDSQLPKDRFSAERLKGVDSTLKIQPAELGDSAVYLCASSPWLGGNYNEQYFGPGTRLTVT.

The chain recombines TRBV5-4 with TRBJ2-2; D might be TRBD1 (5 bases). Germline V gene sequence: CDR1 SGHNT, CDR2 YYREEE (reference sequence). With 0 bases removed from V and 3 bases from J, the gap between germline ends came to 9 bases. CDR3 length: 15 residues. CDR3 DNA: TGTGCCAGCAGCTTGGCAGGGATGGACACCGGGGAGCTGTTTTTT. This encodes CASSLAGMDTGELFF.

The CDR3 here is CASSLRLADTEAFF. The CDR3, as DNA: TGTGCCAGCAGCTTGCGGTTAGCGGACACTGAAGCTTTCTTT. The chain carries TRBV5-4 and TRBJ1-1; D unresolved. This CDR3 region has 14 residues. Germline CDR1 reads SGHNT; CDR2 reads YYREEE (reference sequence). The V end lost 1 base, the J end lost 3 bases, and 10 bases lay between the germline ends.

The J gene is TRBJ1-1, the V gene TRBV10-3; D is perhaps TRBD1 (5 bases). Trimming took off 4 bases at V and 8 bases at J, with 11 bases between the two ends. Germline loops: CDR1 ENHRY, CDR2 SYGVKD. This CDR3 has 12 amino acids. CDR3: CAISAGAGEAFF. CDR3 sequence (DNA): TGTGCCATCAGTGCTGGGGCAGGGGAAGCTTTCTTT.

This chain links TRBV4-2 with TRBJ1-3; 7 bases agree with TRBD1. The CDR3 length is 15 residues. Per germline, CDR1 LGHNA and CDR2 YNFKEQ. Trimming removed 3 bases from V and 4 bases from J; junction bases left unmatched: 6. The chain's CDR3 is CASSHEGALGNTIYF. CDR3 nucleotides: TGTGCCAGCAGCCATGAGGGGGCGTTGGGAAACACCATATATTTT.

CDR3 coding DNA: TGTGCCAGCAGTCCTGAGACAGGGGGCAGGACTGAAGCTTTCTTT. Translated, it gives CASSPETGGRTEAFF. The V and J genes are TRBV28 and TRBJ1-1, with TRBD1 matching over 10 bases. The trim removed 5 bases at V and 5 bases at J, leaving 8 bases unmatched. This CDR3 region has 15 residues. Germline V gene data show CDR1 as MDHEN and CDR2 as SYDVKM.

J is TRBJ2-1 and V is TRBV10-3, with 7 bases aligning to TRBD2. The trim removed 2 bases at V and 9 bases at J, leaving 7 bases unmatched. Germline V gene lookup returns CDR1 ENHRY and CDR2 SYGVKD. There are 14 residues in the CDR3. The CDR3 coding sequence is TGTGCCATCAGTGAGGCGGGGGACCGAGGTGAGCAGTTCTTC. Translating it yields CAISEAGDRGEQFF.

V usage is TRBV19 and J usage is TRBJ1-6, with TRBD1 matching over 7 bases. V lost 4 bases, J lost 2 bases, and 8 bases stayed unmatched. Germline values: CDR1 LNHDA, CDR2 SQIVND (reference sequence). This CDR3 has 17 residues. CDR3 in DNA: TGTGCCAGTAGTAGATTACCGACAGGGACCTATAATTCACCCCTCCACTTT. The encoded protein is CASSRLPTGTYNSPLHF.

The chain couples TRBV4-1 to TRBJ2-1; 10 bases match TRBD1. The CDR3 runs 16 residues. Germline V gene data show CDR1 as MGHRA and CDR2 as YSYEKL. J gave up 7 bases and V 2 bases, and 8 bases lay outside the gene matches. CDR3 DNA: TGCGCCAGCAGCCAAACCGGACAGGGGGTGCGGAATGAGCAGTTCTTC. Amino acid sequence: CASSQTGQGVRNEQFF.

The V call is TRBV28, the J call TRBJ2-2; D is possibly TRBD1 (6 bases). Trimming took off 7 bases at V and 2 bases at J, with 14 bases between the two ends. CDR1 and CDR2 from the germline V gene are MDHEN and SYDVKM. The CDR3 extends over 15 amino acids. The chain's CDR3 is CASKIQGINTGELFF. CDR3 coding DNA: TGTGCCAGCAAAATACAGGGAATAAACACCGGGGAGCTGTTTTTT.

J is TRBJ1-1 and V is TRBV12-3 or TRBV12-4; no definite D call. The CDR3 covers 13 residues. Trimming took 3 bases from V and 5 from J, leaving 10 bases between them. The CDR3 reads CASSFWVATEAFF. In DNA form, the CDR3 reads TGTGCCAGCAGTTTTTGGGTAGCGACTGAAGCTTTCTTT.

The chain has TRBV19 and TRBJ1-5; the D is unclear. Per germline, CDR1 LNHDA and CDR2 SQIVND (reference sequence). Trimming cost V 5 bases and J 2 bases, with 16 bases left between them. CDR3 length: 16 residues. CDR3 nucleotide sequence: TGTGCCAGTAGTCTCCCCTTCGTGGAGCGCAATCAGCCCCAGCATTTT. This gives the protein CASSLPFVERNQPQHF. Looking up the rest from reference TRBV19 and TRBJ1-5 gives the full variable domain: DGGITQSPKYLFRKEGQNVTLSCEQNLNHDAMYWYRQDPGQGLRLIYYSQIVNDFQKGDIAEGYSVSREKKESFPLTVTSAQKNPTAFYLCASSLPFVERNQPQHFGDGTRLSIL.

This clone has a single count. The V gene is TRBV4-2, the J gene TRBJ2-3; 10 bases match TRBD2. Germline lookup yields CDR1 LGHNA and CDR2 YNFKEQ. Unmatched junction bases numbered 3, after V lost 3 bases and J lost 3 bases. This CDR3 comprises 15 residues. CDR3 sequence reads: CASSQASGGTDTQYF. CDR3 in DNA: TGTGCCAGCAGCCAGGCTAGCGGGGGTACAGATACGCAGTATTTT.

V and J are TRBV3-1 (or the pseudogene TRBV3-2) and TRBJ1-6; 7 bases agree with TRBD1. The J segment lost 7 bases and the V segment lost 0 bases, leaving 6 bases of the junction unmatched. Germline V gives CDR1 LGHDT, CDR2 YNNKEL (reference sequence). CDR3 length: 16 residues. The DNA for the CDR3 is TGTGCCAGCAGCCAAGACTCGGGACAGAGAAATTCACCCCTCCACTTT. This encodes CASSQDSGQRNSPLHF.

The V gene is TRBV7-2, the J gene TRBJ1-5; D is uncertain. The CDR3 spans 15 residues. V was trimmed by 2 bases and J by 0 bases, leaving 8 bases between them. CDR1 and CDR2 from the germline V gene are SGHTA and FQGNSA. The CDR3 is CASSLQQYSNQPQHF. CDR3 nucleotide sequence: TGTGCCAGCAGCTTACAACAGTATAGCAATCAGCCCCAGCATTTT.

The V call is TRBV10-3, the J call TRBJ1-3, with D hard to call. In germline, CDR1 is ENHRY, CDR2 SYGVKD. The CDR3 has 15 residues. Trimming removed 7 bases at V and 0 bases at J, with 13 bases between. CDR3 sequence reads: CAIKFGGSSGNTIYF. The DNA for the CDR3 is TGTGCCATCAAATTCGGAGGGTCCTCTGGAAACACCATATATTTT.

The V gene is TRBV6-1, the J gene TRBJ1-2, with 8 bases fitting TRBD1. Germline CDR1 MNHNS, CDR2 SASEGT. Trimming cost V 1 base and J 6 bases; bases outside gene matches: 1. CDR3 length: 13 residues. CDR3 DNA sequence: TGTGCCAGCAGTGAAGAGACAGGGGATGGCTACACCTTC. This encodes CASSEETGDGYTF.